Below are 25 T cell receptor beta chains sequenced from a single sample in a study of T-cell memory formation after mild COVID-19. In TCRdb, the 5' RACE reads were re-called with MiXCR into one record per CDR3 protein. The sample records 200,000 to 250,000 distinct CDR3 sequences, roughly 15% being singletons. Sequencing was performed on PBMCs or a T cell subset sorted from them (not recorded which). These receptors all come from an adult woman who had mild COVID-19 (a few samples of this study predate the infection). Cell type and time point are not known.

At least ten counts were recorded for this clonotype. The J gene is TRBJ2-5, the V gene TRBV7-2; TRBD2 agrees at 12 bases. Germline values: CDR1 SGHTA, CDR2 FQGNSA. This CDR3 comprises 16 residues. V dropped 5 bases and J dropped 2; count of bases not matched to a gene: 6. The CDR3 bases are TGTGCCAGCAGCACAGGACTAGCGGGAAGTCAAGAGACCCAGTACTTC. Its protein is CASSTGLAGSQETQYF.

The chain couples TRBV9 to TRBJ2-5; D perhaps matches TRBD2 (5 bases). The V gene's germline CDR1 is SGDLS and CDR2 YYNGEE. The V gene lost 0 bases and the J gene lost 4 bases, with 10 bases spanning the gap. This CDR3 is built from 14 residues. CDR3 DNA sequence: TGTGCCAGCAGCGTAGGGGGAGCACGAGAGACCCAGTACTTC. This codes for CASSVGGARETQYF.

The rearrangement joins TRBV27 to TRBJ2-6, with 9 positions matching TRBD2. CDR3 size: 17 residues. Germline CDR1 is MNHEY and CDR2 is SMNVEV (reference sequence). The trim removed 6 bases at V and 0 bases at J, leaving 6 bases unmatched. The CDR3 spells CASRTSGRSSGANVLTF. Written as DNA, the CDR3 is TGTGCCAGCAGAACTAGCGGGCGGAGCTCTGGGGCCAACGTCCTGACTTTC.

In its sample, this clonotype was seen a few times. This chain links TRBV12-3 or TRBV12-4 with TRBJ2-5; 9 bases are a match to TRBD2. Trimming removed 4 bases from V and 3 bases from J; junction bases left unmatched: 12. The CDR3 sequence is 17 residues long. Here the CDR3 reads CASSSSMRGGGEETQYF. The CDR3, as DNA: TGTGCCAGCAGTTCCTCAATGCGGGGGGGCGGCGAAGAGACCCAGTACTTC.

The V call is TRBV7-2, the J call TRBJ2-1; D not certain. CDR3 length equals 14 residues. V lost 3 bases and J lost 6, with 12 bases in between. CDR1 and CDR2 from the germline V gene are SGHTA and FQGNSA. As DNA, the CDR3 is TGTGCCAGCAGCTTTGCCGGCGCTCGCAATGAGCAGTTCTTC. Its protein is CASSFAGARNEQFF.

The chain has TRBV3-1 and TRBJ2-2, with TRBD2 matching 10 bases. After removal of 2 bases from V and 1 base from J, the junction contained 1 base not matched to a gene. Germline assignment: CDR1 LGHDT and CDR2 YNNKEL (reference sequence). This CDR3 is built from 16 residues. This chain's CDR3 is CASSQLAGVNTGELFF. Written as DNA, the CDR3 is TGTGCCAGCAGCCAACTAGCGGGGGTGAACACCGGGGAGCTGTTTTTT.

The CDR3 region has the DNA TGTGCCTGGGAAAGGGACACAGATACGCAGTATTTT. Residues: CAWERDTDTQYF. This chain uses TRBV30 with TRBJ2-3; D unresolved. The CDR3 sequence is 12 residues long. The germline CDR1 and CDR2 sequences are GTSNPN and SVGIG (reference sequence). With 5 bases removed from V and 2 bases from J, the gap between germline ends came to 8 bases. The complete variable domain, with remaining parts taken from reference TRBV30 and TRBJ2-3, reads SQTIHQWPATLVQPVGSPLSLECTVEGTSNPNLYWYRQAAGRGLQLLFYSVGIGQISSEVPQNLSASRPQDRQFILSSKKLLLSDSGFYLCAWERDTDTQYFGPGTRLTVL.

The CDR3 DNA sequence: TGTGCCAGCAGCTCCTCTAGCGGGGGGGCGAATGAGCAGTTCTTC. This sequence encodes CASSSSSGGANEQFF. The chain carries TRBV7-3 and TRBJ2-1, with 12 bases that match TRBD2. V lost 4 bases to trimming and J lost 7 bases; unmatched junction nucleotides: 5. The V gene's germline CDR1 is SGHTA and CDR2 FQGTGA. This CDR3 has 15 amino acids.

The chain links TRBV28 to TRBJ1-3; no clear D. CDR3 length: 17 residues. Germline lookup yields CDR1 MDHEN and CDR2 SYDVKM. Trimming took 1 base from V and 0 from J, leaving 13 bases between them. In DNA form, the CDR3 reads TGTGCCAGCAGTTTATTATCCCTCAGAACCTCTGGAAACACCATATATTTT. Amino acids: CASSLLSLRTSGNTIYF.

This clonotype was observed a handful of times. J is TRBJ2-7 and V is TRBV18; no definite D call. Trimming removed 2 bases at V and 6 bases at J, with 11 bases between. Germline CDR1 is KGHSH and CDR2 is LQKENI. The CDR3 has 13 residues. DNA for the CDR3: TGTGCCAGCTCACCAGGGGATAGGAGCGAGCAGTACTTC. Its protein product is CASSPGDRSEQYF.

The CDR3 is CASSRGLGPYEQYF. The DNA of the CDR3 is TGTGCCAGCAGCCGGGGACTGGGGCCCTACGAGCAGTACTTC. V is TRBV7-3 and J is TRBJ2-7; a weak D match, TRBD2 (6 bases). The CDR3 loop spans 14 amino acids. Trimming shortened V by 5 bases and J by 2 bases, and 13 bases separated the two germline ends. Germline CDR1 and CDR2: SGHTA and FQGTGA.

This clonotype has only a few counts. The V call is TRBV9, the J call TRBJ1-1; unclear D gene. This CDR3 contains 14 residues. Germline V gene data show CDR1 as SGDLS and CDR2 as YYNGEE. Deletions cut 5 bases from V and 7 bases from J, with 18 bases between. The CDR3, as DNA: TGTGCCAGCAGTAGTGGACGGGCCGCAAATGAAGCTTTCTTT. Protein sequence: CASSSGRAANEAFF.

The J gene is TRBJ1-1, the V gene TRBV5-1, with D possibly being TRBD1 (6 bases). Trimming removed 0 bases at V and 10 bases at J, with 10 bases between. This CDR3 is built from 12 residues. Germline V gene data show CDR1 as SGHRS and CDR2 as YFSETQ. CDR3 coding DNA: TGCGCCAGCAGCTTGGACAGGGACGCAGCTTTCTTT. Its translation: CASSLDRDAAFF.

CDR3 DNA sequence: TGTGCCAGCAGTTACTCAGGCAGGGGGGCCTACGAGCAGTACTTC. It is translated as CASSYSGRGAYEQYF. The chain has TRBV6-5 and TRBJ2-7; tentative D call: TRBD1 (7 bases). The CDR3 runs 15 residues. V lost 0 bases, J lost 2 bases, and 11 bases lay in between. Germline V CDR1 and CDR2: MNHEY, SVGAGI.

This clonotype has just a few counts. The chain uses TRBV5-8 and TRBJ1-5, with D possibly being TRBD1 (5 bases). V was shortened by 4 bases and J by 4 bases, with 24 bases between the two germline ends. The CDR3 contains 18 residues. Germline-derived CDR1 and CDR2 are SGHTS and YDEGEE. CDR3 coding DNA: TGTGCCAGCAGCCCTACTTTTTGGGGCACCATTTCAAATCAGCCCCAGCATTTT. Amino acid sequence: CASSPTFWGTISNQPQHF.

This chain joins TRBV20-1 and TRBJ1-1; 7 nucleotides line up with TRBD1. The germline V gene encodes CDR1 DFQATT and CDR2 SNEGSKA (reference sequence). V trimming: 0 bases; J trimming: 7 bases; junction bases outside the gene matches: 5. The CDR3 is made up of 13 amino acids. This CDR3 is CSARDIQGIEAFF. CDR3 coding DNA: TGCAGTGCTAGAGATATACAGGGGATTGAAGCTTTCTTT.

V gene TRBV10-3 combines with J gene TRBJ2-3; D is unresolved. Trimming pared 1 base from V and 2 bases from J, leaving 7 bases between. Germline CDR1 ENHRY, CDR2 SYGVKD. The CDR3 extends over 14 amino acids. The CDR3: CAISELQTTDTQYF. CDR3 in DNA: TGTGCCATCAGTGAGTTACAGACCACAGATACGCAGTATTTT.

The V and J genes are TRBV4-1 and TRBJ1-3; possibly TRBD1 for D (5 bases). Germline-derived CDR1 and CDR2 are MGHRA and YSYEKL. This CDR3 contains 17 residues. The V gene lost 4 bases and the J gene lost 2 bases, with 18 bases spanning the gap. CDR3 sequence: CASSPSDRGYAGNTIYF. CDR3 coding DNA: TGCGCCAGCAGCCCATCGGACCGGGGGTACGCTGGAAACACCATATATTTT.

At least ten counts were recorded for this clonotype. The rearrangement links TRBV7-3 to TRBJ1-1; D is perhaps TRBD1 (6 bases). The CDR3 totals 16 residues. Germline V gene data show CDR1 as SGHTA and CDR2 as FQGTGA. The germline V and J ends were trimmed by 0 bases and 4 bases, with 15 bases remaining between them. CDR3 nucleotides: TGTGCCAGCAGCTTAACTGGGGGCGACAGAACCACTGAAGCTTTCTTT. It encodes CASSLTGGDRTTEAFF.

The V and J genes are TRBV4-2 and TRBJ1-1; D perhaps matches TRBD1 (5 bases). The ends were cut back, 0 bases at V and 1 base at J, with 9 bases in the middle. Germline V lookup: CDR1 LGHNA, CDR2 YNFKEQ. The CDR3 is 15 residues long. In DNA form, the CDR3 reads TGTGCCAGCAGCCAAGAGTCGGGACGGAACACTGAAGCTTTCTTT. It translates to CASSQESGRNTEAFF.

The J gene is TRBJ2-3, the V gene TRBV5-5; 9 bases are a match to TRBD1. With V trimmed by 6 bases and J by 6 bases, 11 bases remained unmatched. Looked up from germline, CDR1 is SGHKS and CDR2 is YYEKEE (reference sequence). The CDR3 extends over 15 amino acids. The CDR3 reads CASTQGATPTDTQYF. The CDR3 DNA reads TGTGCCAGCACACAGGGGGCGACACCCACCGATACGCAGTATTTT.

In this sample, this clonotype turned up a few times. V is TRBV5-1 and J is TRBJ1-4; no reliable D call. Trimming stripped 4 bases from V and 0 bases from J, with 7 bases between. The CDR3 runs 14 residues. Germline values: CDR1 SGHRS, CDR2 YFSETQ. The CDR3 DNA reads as TGCGCCAGCAGCGGTACCACAACTAATGAAAAACTGTTTTTT. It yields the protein CASSGTTTNEKLFF.

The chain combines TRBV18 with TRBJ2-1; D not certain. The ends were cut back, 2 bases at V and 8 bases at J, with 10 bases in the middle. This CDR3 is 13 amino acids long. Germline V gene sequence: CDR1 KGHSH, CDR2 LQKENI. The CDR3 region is CASSPTLNYEQFF. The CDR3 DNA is TGTGCCAGCTCACCAACGCTGAATTATGAGCAGTTCTTC.

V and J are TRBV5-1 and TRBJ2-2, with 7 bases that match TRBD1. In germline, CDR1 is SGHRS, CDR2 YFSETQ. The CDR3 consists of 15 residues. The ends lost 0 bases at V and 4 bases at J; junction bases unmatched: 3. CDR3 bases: TGCGCCAGCAGCTTGGGACAGGGTTTCACCGGGGAGCTGTTTTTT. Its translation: CASSLGQGFTGELFF.

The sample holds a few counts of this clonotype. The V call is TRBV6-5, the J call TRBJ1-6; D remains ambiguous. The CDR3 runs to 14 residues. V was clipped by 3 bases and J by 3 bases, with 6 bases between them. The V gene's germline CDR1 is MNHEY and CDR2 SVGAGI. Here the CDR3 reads CASSYARYNSPLHF. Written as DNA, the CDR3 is TGTGCCAGCAGTTATGCTCGCTATAATTCACCCCTCCACTTT.